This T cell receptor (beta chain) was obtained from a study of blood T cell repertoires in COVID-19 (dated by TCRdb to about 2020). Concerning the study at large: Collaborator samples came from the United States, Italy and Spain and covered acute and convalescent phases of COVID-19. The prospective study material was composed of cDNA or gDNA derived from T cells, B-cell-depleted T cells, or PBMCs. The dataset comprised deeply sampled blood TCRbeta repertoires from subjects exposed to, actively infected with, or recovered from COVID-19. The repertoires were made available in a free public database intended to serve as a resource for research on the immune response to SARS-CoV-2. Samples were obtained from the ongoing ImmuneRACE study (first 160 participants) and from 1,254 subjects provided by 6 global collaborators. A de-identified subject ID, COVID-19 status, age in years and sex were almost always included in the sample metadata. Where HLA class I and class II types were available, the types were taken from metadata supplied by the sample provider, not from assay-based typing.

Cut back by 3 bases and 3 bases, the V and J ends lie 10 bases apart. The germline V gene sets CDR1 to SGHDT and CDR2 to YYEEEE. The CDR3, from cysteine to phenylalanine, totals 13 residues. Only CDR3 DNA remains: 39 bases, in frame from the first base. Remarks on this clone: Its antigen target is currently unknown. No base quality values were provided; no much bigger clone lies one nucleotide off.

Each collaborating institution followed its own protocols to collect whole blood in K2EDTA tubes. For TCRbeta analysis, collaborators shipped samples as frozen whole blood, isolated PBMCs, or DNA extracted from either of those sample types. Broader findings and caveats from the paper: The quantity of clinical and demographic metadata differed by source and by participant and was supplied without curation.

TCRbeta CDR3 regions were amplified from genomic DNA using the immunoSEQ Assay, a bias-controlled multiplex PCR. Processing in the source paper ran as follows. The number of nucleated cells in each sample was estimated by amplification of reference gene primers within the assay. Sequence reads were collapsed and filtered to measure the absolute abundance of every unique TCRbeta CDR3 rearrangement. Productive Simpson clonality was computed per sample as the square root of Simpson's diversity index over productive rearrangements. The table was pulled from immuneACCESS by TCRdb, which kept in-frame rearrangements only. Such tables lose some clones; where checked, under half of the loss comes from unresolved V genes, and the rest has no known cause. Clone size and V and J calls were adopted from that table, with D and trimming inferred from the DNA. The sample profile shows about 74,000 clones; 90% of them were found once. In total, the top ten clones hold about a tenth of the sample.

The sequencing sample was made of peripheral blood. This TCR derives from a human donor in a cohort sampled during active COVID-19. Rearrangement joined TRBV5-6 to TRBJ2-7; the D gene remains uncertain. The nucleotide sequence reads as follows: TGTGCCAGCAGCTCATCTCAGGTCTACGAGCAGTACTTC. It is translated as CASSSSQVYEQYF.